The clone carrying this T cell receptor (beta chain) was seen ten or more times. Its antigen is undetermined. The data were taken from a study of Graves' ophthalmopathy and Graves' hyperthyroidism. General study results and limits: In predicting ophthalmopathy progression, the model reached 70% to 71% sensitivity and roughly 74% specificity.

No ophthalmopathy within 18 months of follow-up signified stable hyperthyroidism. Exclusion criteria comprised other autoimmune diseases, uncontrolled infections, pregnancy or lactation in patients. The source of the PBMCs was around 10 ml of fresh peripheral blood. The authors amplified TCR beta CDR3 regions from RNA transcripts. First-round RT-PCR with HTBI primers preceded a second-round multiplex PCR. MiXCR, run by TCRdb on the multiplex PCR reads, gives a single entry per CDR3 protein. The table lists about 620,000 distinct CDR3 sequences, about 20% of them singletons. V was trimmed by 0 bases and J by 0 bases, leaving 8 bases between them. Germline CDR1 reads MNHEY; CDR2 reads SVGAGI. This CDR3 has 15 amino acids.

This chain links TRBV6-5 with TRBJ1-2; D is possibly TRBD1 (5 bases). This clonotype originated in a young woman with stable Graves' hyperthyroidism. Some clones in this sample may be carry-over from other donors' samples. Sequencing was carried out using peripheral blood. CDR3 in amino acids: CASSYSQGANYGYTF. The DNA of the CDR3 is TGTGCCAGCAGTTACTCGCAGGGAGCTAACTATGGCTACACCTTC.